These 14 T cell receptor beta chains originate from one sample sequenced in a study of T cells in Graves' hyperthyroidism and ophthalmopathy. The TCR beta CDR3 regions underwent amplification using RNA transcripts as the source. The study used the HTBI primer set for a first-round RT-PCR of the TCR CDR3. Each CDR3 protein is one row after TCRdb ran MiXCR on the multiplex PCR reads. The table shows 95,000 to 110,000 distinct CDR3 sequences, with approximately 15% occurring only once. Sample: blood. The receptors stem from a woman in her forties or fifties with Graves' hyperthyroidism.

This clonotype was picked up many times. The gene calls are TRBV12-3 or TRBV12-4 and TRBJ2-3; possibly TRBD1 for D (6 bases). Trimming pared 1 base from V and 6 bases from J, leaving 11 bases between. This CDR3 is built from 14 residues. The CDR3 region is CASSLGQAIDTQYF. DNA for the CDR3: TGTGCCAGCAGTTTAGGACAGGCCATCGATACGCAGTATTTT.

This clonotype has ten or more counts. The chain has TRBV5-1 and TRBJ2-2; 7 bases fit TRBD2. Germline V lookup: CDR1 SGHRS, CDR2 YFSETQ. The V segment lost 2 bases and the J segment 0 bases; nucleotides outside the gene matches: 4. The CDR3 runs 16 residues. CDR3 bases: TGCGCCAGCAGCTTTGTCCTAGCGGCGAACACCGGGGAGCTGTTTTTT. It is translated as CASSFVLAANTGELFF.

Note on this clonotype: Given a much more abundant clone one base away, this may be a read error. V is TRBV10-2 and J is TRBJ2-2; D might be TRBD2 (6 bases). This CDR3 is 13 amino acids long. The V gene's germline CDR1 is WSHSY and CDR2 SAAADI. V lost 11 bases, J lost 3 bases, and 13 bases lay in between. CDR3 in amino acids: CAGRRGYTGELFF. Here the CDR3 DNA reads TGCGCCGGCCGACGGGGGTACACCGGGGAGCTGTTTTTT.

This clonotype was counted many times. This chain connects TRBV7-9 to TRBJ2-2; no reliable D call. CDR1 and CDR2 (germline): SEHNR, FQNEAQ (reference sequence). The CDR3 runs to 12 residues. Trimming cost V 2 bases and J 5 bases, with 3 bases left between them. CDR3 residues: CASSLITGELFF. The CDR3 DNA follows: TGTGCCAGCAGCTTAATAACCGGGGAGCTGTTTTTT.

At least ten counts were recorded for this clonotype. The chain couples TRBV12-3 or TRBV12-4 to TRBJ1-1, with D unclear. This CDR3 has 15 amino acids. V lost 7 bases, J lost 5 bases, and 20 bases lay in between. The CDR3 reads CASTPVGRARTEAFF. DNA for the CDR3: TGTGCCAGCACCCCGGTGGGGAGGGCTCGTACTGAAGCTTTCTTT.

The chain employs TRBV14 and TRBJ1-4; TRBD1 matches at 9 bases. Germline V gene lookup returns CDR1 SGHDN and CDR2 FVKESK. This CDR3 has 16 residues. The J segment lost 7 bases and the V segment lost 2 bases, leaving 8 bases of the junction unmatched. CDR3 amino acids: CASSQRPGQGSEKLFF. The CDR3 DNA sequence: TGTGCCAGCAGCCAACGGCCGGGACAGGGTAGTGAAAAACTGTTTTTT.

The V gene is TRBV28, the J gene TRBJ1-1, with 8 bases identical to TRBD1. V was pared by 3 bases and J by 3 bases, with 6 bases of the junction left unmatched. The CDR3 sequence is 15 residues long. The V gene's germline CDR1 is MDHEN and CDR2 SYDVKM. CDR3 nucleotide sequence: TGTGCCAGCAGTTTGAGTTCGGGACAGGACACTGAAGCTTTCTTT. Protein: CASSLSSGQDTEAFF. The variable domain in full, completed from reference TRBV28 and TRBJ1-1, reads DVKVTQSSRYLVKRTGEKVFLECVQDMDHENMFWYRQDPGLGLRLIYFSYDVKMKEKGDIPEGYSVSREKKERFSLILESASTNQTSMYLCASSLSSGQDTEAFFGQGTRLTVV.

Of note for this clonotype: This may arise from a read error, as a much more abundant clone is one base away. The chain couples TRBV10-3 to TRBJ2-5; tentatively, D is TRBD2 (6 bases). The CDR3 spans 16 residues. Germline-derived CDR1 and CDR2 are ENHRY and SYGVKD. The chain's CDR3 is CAVSEGGGIISETQYF. CDR3 in DNA: TGTGCCGTCAGTGAGGGAGGAGGAATTATTTCAGAGACCCAGTACTTC.

This clonotype was seen more than once but under ten times. The rearrangement links TRBV20-1 to TRBJ2-1, with 12 bases matching TRBD2. The CDR3 totals 15 residues. V shed 0 bases, J shed 7 bases, and the junction held 4 bases outside the gene matches. Germline V lookup: CDR1 DFQATT, CDR2 SNEGSKA (reference sequence). The CDR3 DNA follows: TGCAGTGCTAGAGATGCGACTAGCGGGGGAAATGAGCAGTTCTTC. This encodes CSARDATSGGNEQFF.

Many counts were recorded for this clonotype. The genes are TRBV7-9 and TRBJ2-1, with 14 nucleotides matching TRBD2. V was pared by 4 bases and J by 4 bases, with 3 bases of the junction left unmatched. The CDR3 runs 16 residues. Germline V gene lookup returns CDR1 SEHNR and CDR2 FQNEAQ (reference sequence). The CDR3 nucleotides are TGTGCCAGCAGCTCGACTAGCGGGAGGGGGTACAATGAGCAGTTCTTC. Amino acid sequence: CASSSTSGRGYNEQFF.

Ten or more counts support this clonotype. This chain connects TRBV24-1 to TRBJ2-3; D may be TRBD2 (6 bases). Trimming removed 7 bases from V and 5 bases from J, with 12 bases in between. Germline-derived CDR1 and CDR2 are KGHDR and SFDVKD. There are 13 residues in the CDR3. CDR3 sequence: CATRGGAVDTQYF. As DNA, the CDR3 is TGTGCCACCAGGGGGGGAGCGGTAGATACGCAGTATTTT.

This clonotype occurred many times. The gene calls are TRBV2 and TRBJ1-1, with D unclear. This CDR3 region has 14 residues. Per germline, CDR1 SNHLY and CDR2 FYNNEI. The germline V and J ends were trimmed by 0 bases and 4 bases, with 9 bases remaining between them. This CDR3 is CASSEAPQSTEAFF. The DNA of the CDR3 is TGTGCCAGCAGTGAAGCCCCACAGAGCACTGAAGCTTTCTTT.

There are many counts of this clonotype. The rearrangement links TRBV10-3 to TRBJ1-1; 8 bases are shared with TRBD1. CDR3 size: 13 residues. CDR1 is ENHRY, CDR2 SYGVKD, per germline. Trimming removed 6 bases from V and 6 bases from J; junction bases left unmatched: 6. The CDR3 loop is CAISAYRGAEAFF. CDR3 coding DNA: TGTGCCATCAGCGCCTACAGGGGGGCTGAAGCTTTCTTT.

Points on this clonotype: This CDR3 is missing its conserved last phenylalanine or tryptophan, likely due to a read error. The rearrangement links TRBV12-3 or TRBV12-4 to TRBJ1-2; D gene uncertain. The V end was cut by 5 bases, the J end by 6 bases, with 10 bases between. The CDR3 runs 12 residues. The CDR3 loop is CASSPRVDGYTL. CDR3 DNA: TGTGCCAGCAGTCCGAGGGTAGATGGCTACACCCTC.